This is a list of T cell receptor beta chains from one sample in a study of cytotoxic CD8 clonotypes in ibrutinib-treated CLL. Sequencing used immunoSEQ multiplex PCR; TCRdb keeps in-frame clones, though not all of them. Of around 250,000 clones in the sample, 60% to 75% were seen once. The material was PBMCs, obtained after 24 months of ibrutinib treatment. These receptors were obtained from a human donor with chronic lymphocytic leukemia. CDR3s include the opening cysteine and the closing phenylalanine or tryptophan. Fields, in order: V gene, J gene, CDR3 protein.

TRBV7-9,TRBJ2-7,CASSSGTGSEEQYF
TRBV2,TRBJ1-1,CASRAWGGTEAFF
TRBV27,TRBJ1-5,CASSRPAGPQHF
TRBV19,TRBJ1-5,CASSLHYDQPQHF
TRBV5-1,TRBJ2-7,CASSSQTPGQGGYEQYF
TRBV28,TRBJ2-1,CATTGRTSGSSSYNEQFF
TRBV29-1,TRBJ2-5,CSVDRDREFETQYF
TRBV19,TRBJ2-2,CASTKSGPGELFF
TRBV9,TRBJ1-4,CASSLRTEATNEKLFF
TRBV4-2,TRBJ2-2,CASSQEAGGRVGELFF
TRBV19,TRBJ2-3,CASSLGDRVITDTQYF
TRBV27,TRBJ1-5,CASSTHLRGSNQPQHF
TRBV28,TRBJ2-1,CASIGLSQWITYNEQFF
TRBV10-2,TRBJ1-2,CASSERVPGYTF
TRBV7-9,TRBJ2-2,CATQRQGAHTGELFF
TRBV5-1,TRBJ2-3,CASSLGQGALTDTQYF
TRBV28,TRBJ1-4,CASSPRRTFNEKLFF
TRBV9,TRBJ2-3,CASSVETSELGTDTQYF